The T cell receptor beta chain under discussion was sequenced for a study of blood T cell repertoires in COVID-19 (dated by TCRdb to the early 2020s). Turning to the overall study: Collaborator samples came from the United States, Italy and Spain and covered acute and convalescent phases of COVID-19. The material from the prospective study consisted of cDNA or gDNA derived from T cells, B-cell-depleted T cells, or PBMCs. Deeply sampled blood TCRbeta repertoires from subjects exposed to, actively infected with, or recovered from COVID-19 were included in the dataset. A freely available public database, intended as a resource for researchers studying the immune response to SARS-CoV-2, is where the repertoires were released. Samples were obtained from the ongoing ImmuneRACE study (first 160 participants) and from over 1,000 subjects provided by 6 global collaborators. The sample metadata nearly always contained a de-identified subject ID, COVID-19 status, age in years and sex. HLA class I and class II types, where available, came from metadata supplied by the sample provider rather than from assay-based typing. Beyond this particular receptor, the publication reports: The quantity of clinical and demographic metadata differed by source and by participant and was supplied without curation.

Turning to this clone: What antigen it recognizes has not been identified. Base qualities are not at hand, and no much larger clone is one base apart.

Reading from cysteine to phenylalanine, the CDR3 counts 18 amino acids. Only the CDR3 portion is preserved as DNA: 54 bases, with reading frame beginning at the first base. Trimming accounts for 5 bases at V and 0 bases at J, while the number of junction bases matched to no gene is 11. The germline V gene provides CDR1 SGHAT and CDR2 FQNNGV. Another Seattle source contributed samples from volunteer blood donors who had recovered from COVID-19. Collaborating institutions collected whole blood in K2EDTA tubes following their own protocols. Collaborator samples were shipped for TCRbeta analysis as frozen whole blood, isolated PBMCs, or DNA extracted from either sample type. The immunoSEQ Assay, a bias-controlled multiplex PCR, was used to amplify TCRbeta CDR3 regions from genomic DNA. On the study's bioinformatics: Nucleated cell counts per sample were estimated from amplification of reference gene primers within the assay. Sequence reads were collapsed and filtered to measure the absolute abundance of every unique TCRbeta CDR3 rearrangement. For each sample, productive Simpson clonality was calculated by taking the square root of Simpson's diversity index across productive rearrangements. Sourced from immuneACCESS, this table was stored by TCRdb with only in-frame sequences that have V and J called. A share of the clones is absent; for the studies checked, an unresolved V gene accounts for under half, and the remainder has no known explanation. Clonal size and the V and J genes are those of that table, whereas D and trimming came from the DNA. Across this sample there are roughly 220,000 clones, with around 83% seen only once. Roughly 1.4% of the sample lies in the top ten.

Sequencing was carried out using peripheral blood. The chain is encoded by TRBV11-2 joined to TRBJ1-1; TRBD1 agrees with 11 junctional bases. The source of this sequence is a woman in her 40s who had recovered from COVID-19. The nucleotide sequence is TGTGCCAGCAGCAACCGGGACAGGGGGTATGGGGTGAACACTGAAGCTTTCTTT. Translated, it reads CASSNRDRGYGVNTEAFF.